This T cell receptor beta chain was documented in a study of Graves' ophthalmopathy and Graves' hyperthyroidism. Overall study: Peripheral blood (taken before any treatment) was collected at initial diagnosis.

Amplified material comprised TCR beta CDR3 regions derived from RNA transcripts. After a first-round RT-PCR with HTBI primers, a second-round multiplex PCR was run. TCRdb reprocessed the multiplex PCR reads via MiXCR and lists one record per CDR3 protein. The data contain roughly 610,000 distinct CDR3 sequences, 22% of them singletons. Germline CDR1 SNHLY, CDR2 FYNNEI. The CDR3 has 13 amino acids. The germline V and J ends were trimmed by 8 bases and 2 bases, with 12 bases remaining between them. Points from the study as a whole: Separation of ophthalmopathy from stable hyperthyroidism was achieved by a 13-signature model, at around 90% sensitivity and roughly 81% specificity.

Hyperthyroidism qualified as stable when ophthalmopathy did not develop within 18 months of follow-up. This clonotype was observed many times. Antigen: not known. The rearrangement links TRBV2 to TRBJ2-5; tentatively, D is TRBD1 or TRBD2 (5 bases each). The sequenced sample was peripheral blood. This sequence was found in a woman under 30 with stable Graves' hyperthyroidism. Some clones in this sample may be carry-over from other donors' samples. CDR3 residues: CASFPGRQETQYF. The CDR3 nucleotides read TGTGCCAGCTTTCCGGGGCGGCAAGAGACCCAGTACTTC.